One sample yielded the 6 T cell receptor beta chains listed below, sequenced in a study of beta chain features in type 1 diabetes. Broader study findings: Within each of all four CD4+ subsets, Type 1 diabetes patients had TCRB CDR3s that were moderately but significantly shorter.

No antigen has been assigned to these receptors. The study reverse transcribed the entire isolated RNA, so it sequenced expressed TCRB transcripts. Here immunoSEQ multiplex PCR was the method, and the copy in TCRdb shows in-frame clones only, minus some. The sample holds about 260,000 clones, about a fifth seen once. Sequences were obtained from naive CD4+ T cells from blood. These receptors were taken from a woman aged 40-49 years with type 1 diabetes.

J is TRBJ2-3 and V is TRBV7-9; 7 positions agree with TRBD1. Germline-derived CDR1 and CDR2 are SEHNR and FQNEAQ (reference sequence). V lost 1 base to trimming and J lost 0 bases; unmatched junction nucleotides: 4. The CDR3 runs to 16 residues. The CDR3 sequence is CASSLGTGPSTDTQYF. The CDR3 DNA reads TGTGCCAGCAGCTTAGGGACAGGCCCTAGCACAGATACGCAGTATTTT.

This clone was observed a few times. The gene calls are TRBV7-6 and TRBJ1-1, with D perhaps TRBD1 (6 bases). Germline CDR1 reads SGHVS; CDR2 reads FNYEAQ. CDR3 length: 15 amino acids. The germline V and J ends were trimmed by 7 bases and 3 bases, with 18 bases remaining between them. The CDR3, as DNA: TGTGCCAGCACCCGTCTAGGGGGAACGGACACTGAAGCTTTCTTT. It is translated as CASTRLGGTDTEAFF. Full variable domain (outside the CDR3, taken from reference TRBV7-6 and TRBJ1-1): GAGVSQSPRYKVTKRGQDVALRCDPISGHVSLYWYRQALGQGPEFLTYFNYEAQQDKSGLPNDRFSAERPEGSISTLTIQRTEQRDSAMYRCASTRLGGTDTEAFFGQGTRLTVV.

This clone was recorded a few times. The chain carries TRBV6-1 and TRBJ2-2; 15 bases agree with TRBD2. This CDR3 spans 19 amino acids. CDR1 and CDR2 (germline): MNHNS, SASEGT. The V and J ends lost 4 bases and 4 bases, in that order; junction bases with no gene match: 10. Here the CDR3 reads CASSAGLAGGIVVTGELFF. For the CDR3, the DNA is TGTGCCAGCAGTGCCGGACTAGCGGGGGGGATCGTCGTCACCGGGGAGCTGTTTTTT.

The chain employs TRBV28 and TRBJ2-7, with TRBD2 matching over 7 bases. J gave up 6 bases and V 6 bases, and 14 bases lay outside the gene matches. The CDR3 has 15 residues. Germline V gene data show CDR1 as MDHEN and CDR2 as SYDVKM. CDR3: CASSRASGALSEQYF. CDR3 coding DNA: TGTGCCAGCAGCCGAGCTAGCGGAGCCCTCTCCGAGCAGTACTTC.

The rearrangement links TRBV15 to TRBJ2-3, with a tentative D call TRBD2 (6 bases). V lost 0 bases, J lost 5 bases, and 15 bases lay in between. CDR1 and CDR2 from the germline V gene are LNHNV and YYDKDF (reference sequence). The CDR3 loop spans 16 amino acids. For the CDR3, the DNA is TGTGCCACCAGCAGAGATTGGCGGGATAAGTTAGATACGCAGTATTTT. Its protein product is CATSRDWRDKLDTQYF.

There are a few counts of this clone. V and J are TRBV14 and TRBJ2-3, with D possibly matching TRBD1 (5 bases). Germline V gene data show CDR1 as SGHDN and CDR2 as FVKESK. V dropped 4 bases and J dropped 11 bases, with 13 bases sitting between them. This CDR3 has 12 residues. The CDR3 region has the DNA TGTGCCAGCAGCCGCCAGGGTATGGAGCAGTATTTT. This translates into CASSRQGMEQYF. The full variable domain, rest sourced from reference TRBV14 and TRBJ2-3, is EAGVTQFPSHSVIEKGQTVTLRCDPISGHDNLYWYRRVMGKEIKFLLHFVKESKQDESGMPNNRFLAERTGGTYSTLKVQPAELEDSGVYFCASSRQGMEQYFGPGTRLTVL.